This T cell receptor (beta chain) was documented in a study of long-term antiretroviral therapy in people with HIV (dated by TCRdb to 2021 to 2024). Some background on the complete study: Collection of the earliest samples took place about a decade ahead of the 2015 WHO recommendation for immediate ART, at a time when ART was typically delayed until CD4 counts fell. The cohort contributed over 150 cryopreserved PBMC samples from 30 adults with confirmed HIV infection, collected serially over a mean of 6 years (range 1-12). Test extractions of a monoclonal T-cell line alongside about 35 polyclonal samples showed no cross-contamination during QIAcube processing. Of the roughly 30 participants with HIV, some 12 were female. A retrospective serial study tested whether ART initiation and durable HIV suppression were associated with changes in peripheral blood TRB repertoire composition and diversity. Study-level results and caveats: A significant increase in TRB diversity was found to be associated with ART initiation, although TRB diversity was observed to remain significantly below that of transplant donor controls even after long-term ART. Because cell numbers in pre-ART samples were limited, unsorted PBMC were profiled instead of sorted CD4+ and CD8+ T cells. At every time point, the repertoire was dominated by expanded TRB clones first identified before ART initiation, although this dominance fluctuated and, in many PLHIV, declined after ART. Since PBMC availability was limited, sequencing covered only the TCR beta chain, with no alpha chain pairing. Narrower CDR3 length ranges were observed in HIV repertoires than in controls, and an antigen-experienced repertoire with only a slight naive shift after ART was suggested by the network structure. Inferences about post-ART repertoire changes were limited because no data were available on ART adherence, viral resistance or therapy changes. The samples were dated from about 2003 to 2017, and the ART regimens that were used may be less effective than current ART regimens.

Participants were included only if at least one PBMC sample before ART initiation and at least two post-ART samples were available. All participants with HIV were treated in the United States of America. Before DNA extraction, cryopreserved samples containing about 0.9-11 million PBMC were thawed and washed. At the time of the earliest PBMC sample, participants with HIV were aged between about 23 and 54 years. PBMC samples from each participant spanned 1-4 timepoints before ART initiation and 2-8 timepoints after ART initiation, with a median of 7 samples. For every participant, serial HIV viral load, CD4+ T-cell count, ART history and demographic data were obtained. Using a Qiagen kit on a QIAcube, genomic DNA was extracted from unsorted PBMC, with samples processed in batches of 12. The immunoSEQ hsTCRB v3.0 assay was used at survey level resolution to sequence the TRB variable region. The target sequencing depth for TRB was about 40,000-55,000 T-cell genomes per sample. TRB libraries were pooled and sequenced on an Illumina MiSeq using a v3 150-cycle kit. From the authors' description of their analysis: Analysis of repertoires was carried out in R inside a reproducible Nextflow workflow spanning QC, data transformation and analysis. LymphoSeq2, an R package for exploring AIRR-Seq data, was used to implement the custom analyses. A handful of samples yielding fewer than 5000 total TRB sequences were excluded, leaving 150 to 200 analyzed HIV repertoires. Among the 170 to 200 retained HIV repertoires, 55 to 65 were collected before ART initiation and some 130 were collected after ART initiation. Each repertoire was downsampled to 5000 TRB nucleotide sequences, and summary statistics were averaged across 100 downsampling iterations. TRB sequences were retained for analysis only if CDR3 regions of at least seven amino acids were present. Diversity was measured with a Shannon entropy-derived clonality score and the Gini coefficient. In the repertoire networks, any two of the top 5000 CDR3 amino acid sequences were linked whenever the two sequences differed by an edit distance of one. For TRB CDR3 amino acid sequences, GLIPH2 was used to predict antigen specificity groups and MHC restriction. To flag known CMV, EBV, HIV or tissue antigen associations, CDR3 amino acid sequences were matched against VDJdb and McPAS-TCR. Pre-ART, post-ART and control groups were compared with Wilcoxon signed-rank tests and Holm-Bonferroni correction. Held by TCRdb, this immuneACCESS table contains in-frame sequences only and omits some clones. Under half of the omission traces to an unresolved V gene where checked; the cause of the rest is unknown. For V, J and clone size, that table is used; D and trimming come from the DNA. This sample has tens of thousands of clones in its table, and roughly 86% of those were observed once. The ten largest clones capture around 4.5% of the sample.

Including the terminal cysteine and phenylalanine, the CDR3 comprises 13 residues. Only the CDR3 part of the read is kept: 39 bases, read in frame from the first base. CDR1 SGHAT and CDR2 FQNNGV were looked up in the germline V gene. V is clipped by 1 base and J by 15 bases, and the sequence between their germline boundaries is 16 bases long. Note on this clone: Its cognate antigen has yet to be identified. The sample holds no much larger clone one base away, and base qualities are not on file.

The sequence is built from TRBV11-2 and TRBJ1-3; there is no confident call for the D gene. The material was unsorted PBMCs, obtained 0.8 years after starting antiretroviral therapy. The receptor's source is a woman younger than 45 with HIV. CDR3 loop: CASSLAHGRPQYF. The sequenced DNA: TGTGCCAGCAGCTTAGCGCATGGTAGGCCGCAATATTTT.